One sample yielded the 10 T cell receptor beta chains listed below, sequenced in a study of blood T cells in healthy people across ages. Then a second PCR, running about 6 to 11 cycles, was carried out with a sample-barcoded 5' primer and a J-beta primer mix. TCRdb ran MiXCR on the 5' RACE reads and lists one entry per CDR3 protein. The sample holds 700,000 to 1,000,000 distinct CDR3 sequences; roughly 44% are singletons and the top ten take 15% to 25%. The sequenced sample consisted of blood. These receptor sequences come from a man between 60 and 75 years old in good health.

The genes are TRBV25-1 and TRBJ2-1; TRBD2 might be the D (5 bases). The J call is uncertain, as TRBJ2-7 better fits the DNA end. The germline V gene has CDR1 MGHDK and CDR2 SYGVNS. The CDR3 spans 14 residues. DNA of the CDR3: TGTGCCAGCAGAGCGCCCCCGGGGTACAATGAGCAGTACTTC. This gives the protein CASRAPPGYNEQYF.

The chain links TRBV25-1 to TRBJ1-2; TRBD1 matches 10 bases. The J segment lost 4 bases and the V segment lost 2 bases, leaving 10 bases of the junction unmatched. The CDR3 is made up of 17 amino acids. In germline, CDR1 is MGHDK, CDR2 SYGVNS. The chain's CDR3 is CASSEAGRDRGSYGYTF. The CDR3 nucleotides read TGTGCCAGCAGTGAAGCCGGGCGGGACAGGGGTTCCTATGGCTACACCTTC.

The V gene is TRBV5-5, the J gene TRBJ1-2, with 7 bases that match TRBD1. This CDR3 has 15 amino acids. V lost 0 bases, J lost 0 bases, and 2 bases stayed unmatched. Germline CDR1 is SGHKS and CDR2 is YYEKEE (reference sequence). CDR3 DNA sequence: TGTGCCAGCAGCTTGGGGCAGGGGGCTAACTATGGCTACACCTTC. Amino acid sequence: CASSLGQGANYGYTF.

The chain employs TRBV5-4 and TRBJ2-5; tentatively, D is TRBD1 or TRBD2 (6 bases each). CDR1 and CDR2 from the germline V gene are SGHNT and YYREEE (reference sequence). Trimming cost V 2 bases and J 5 bases, with 19 bases left between them. The CDR3 is 16 residues long. The CDR3 nucleotides read TGTGCCAGCAGCTTACGAACGGGGGCACCGGGGGAGACCCAGTACTTC. Translated, it gives CASSLRTGAPGETQYF.

The CDR3 DNA sequence: TGCAGCACCGGGGGACCAGGGGGTGAAAAACTGTTTTTT. Its protein product is CSTGGPGGEKLFF. V and J are TRBV29-1 and TRBJ1-4; 7 bases fit TRBD1. Trimming at V came to 8 bases and at J to 7 bases, leaving 10 bases not matched to a gene. This CDR3 is 13 amino acids long. Looked up from germline, CDR1 is SQVTM and CDR2 is ANQGSEA.

The chain combines TRBV2 with TRBJ1-5, with D unresolved. Trimming shortened V by 1 base and J by 0 bases, and 4 bases separated the two germline ends. CDR1 is SNHLY and CDR2 is FYNNEI in the germline V gene. This CDR3 comprises 14 residues. The CDR3 region has the DNA TGTGCCAGCAGTGAAGAGAATAGCAATCAGCCCCAGCATTTT. Its translation is CASSEENSNQPQHF.

This clonotype was seen only a few times. V is TRBV14 and J is TRBJ1-2; D ambiguous. CDR3 length: 14 amino acids. Germline V gene sequence: CDR1 SGHDN, CDR2 FVKESK. V was pared by 3 bases and J by 6 bases, with 14 bases between. This chain's CDR3 is CASSQPGRTDGYTF. The CDR3 DNA follows: TGTGCCAGCAGCCAGCCTGGACGGACCGATGGCTACACCTTC.

In this sample, this clonotype turned up a few times. The gene calls are TRBV7-9 and TRBJ2-3; D perhaps matches TRBD2 (5 bases). In germline, CDR1 is SEHNR, CDR2 FQNEAQ (reference sequence). This CDR3 comprises 16 residues. Trimming took 6 bases from V and 2 from J, leaving 18 bases between them. This CDR3 is CASSPGPGGSTDTQYF. The CDR3 DNA sequence: TGTGCCAGCAGTCCTGGCCCGGGCGGGTCCACAGATACGCAGTATTTT.

This rearrangement joins TRBV7-8 to TRBJ2-7, with a tentative D call TRBD2 (5 bases). CDR3 length equals 14 residues. Between the trimmed V and J ends, which lost 0 bases and 8 bases, there was a span of 14 bases. Germline V lookup: CDR1 SGHVS, CDR2 FQNEAQ. This CDR3 reads CASSLAYGPGKQYF. CDR3 DNA sequence: TGTGCCAGCAGCTTAGCGTATGGCCCCGGGAAGCAGTACTTC.

About this clonotype: This sequence may be a read error, since a much larger clone differs from it by one base. The DNA for the CDR3 is TGCAGTGCTAGCCGCTCGGGGTCCGGGACCCCGTACTTC. Amino acids: CSASRSGSGTPYF. The chain joins TRBV20-1 to TRBJ2-5; D possibly matches TRBD1 or TRBD2 (5 bases each). CDR1 DFQATT and CDR2 SNEGSKA come from the germline V gene (reference sequence). This CDR3 has 13 residues.